The source of this TCR beta chain is a study of control samples from healthy donors and cancer patients. Measured with immunoSEQ multiplex PCR; TCRdb has only the in-frame clones, and not every one. Found here are around 110,000 clones, approximately 90% of them singletons; the top ten hold 2.3%. The germline gives CDR1 MGHRA, CDR2 YSYEKL. This CDR3 has 17 residues. The V segment lost 4 bases and the J segment 3 bases; nucleotides outside the gene matches: 7. The source of this sequence is a woman aged 65 to 85 in good health. The chain carries TRBV4-1 and TRBJ1-4; 11 positions agree with TRBD1. Sequences were obtained from blood. CDR3 nucleotides: TGCGCCAGCAGCCCCGCGGGACAGGGGGGACCTAATGAAAAACTGTTTTTT. Its translation: CASSPAGQGGPNEKLFF.